The 30 T cell receptor beta chains listed next were all sequenced from one sample in a study of blood T cell repertoires in COVID-19. Produced via immunoSEQ multiplex PCR; TCRdb's table is partial and in-frame only. Among about 130,000 clones, around 81% were seen once, and the ten largest hold about 9.6%. Material for sequencing was peripheral blood. Every receptor here comes from a man in his forties with active or convalescent COVID-19.

This chain joins TRBV11-2 and TRBJ2-7; D unclear. Trimming shortened V by 5 bases and J by 0 bases, and 11 bases separated the two germline ends. The germline gives CDR1 SGHAT, CDR2 FQNNGV. The CDR3 contains 14 residues. CDR3: CASSRDSYSYEQYF. The DNA for the CDR3 is TGTGCCAGCAGCCGAGACTCGTACTCCTACGAGCAGTACTTC.

The V and J genes are TRBV4-3 and TRBJ1-4; TRBD1 agrees at 12 bases. CDR3 length: 18 amino acids. Germline V gives CDR1 LGHNA, CDR2 YSLEER. Trimming removed 0 bases from V and 8 bases from J; junction bases left unmatched: 10. In DNA, the CDR3 is TGCGCCAGCAGCCAAGATCCCGGGACAGGGGGCTCTGGGGAAAAACTGTTTTTT. Residues: CASSQDPGTGGSGEKLFF.

The V call is TRBV10-3, the J call TRBJ2-7, with D tentatively TRBD2 (6 bases). V was trimmed by 3 bases and J by 3 bases, leaving 15 bases between them. The CDR3 spans 15 residues. CDR1 is ENHRY, CDR2 SYGVKD, per germline. This chain's CDR3 is CAISDWGGGGYEQYF. As DNA, the CDR3 is TGTGCCATCAGTGACTGGGGAGGAGGAGGCTACGAGCAGTACTTC.

This chain uses TRBV18 with TRBJ2-6, with D possibly being TRBD2 (5 bases). Per the germline V gene, CDR1 is KGHSH and CDR2 is LQKENI. The CDR3 spans 14 residues. V was clipped by 5 bases and J by 3 bases, with 8 bases between them. The CDR3 here is CASSSGNGANVLTF. The CDR3 region has the DNA TGTGCCAGCTCAAGCGGAAATGGGGCCAACGTCCTGACTTTC.

This clone has a single count. The chain uses TRBV11-1 and TRBJ2-7, with D possibly matching TRBD1 (6 bases). This CDR3 has 14 amino acids. V gave up 3 bases and J gave up 0 bases, with 9 bases separating them. Germline CDR1 and CDR2: SGHAT and FQDESV (reference sequence). CDR3 in amino acids: CASSFRDTSYEQYF. The CDR3 nucleotides read TGTGCCAGCAGCTTCAGGGACACCTCCTACGAGCAGTACTTC.

CDR3 sequence (DNA): TGTGCCAGCAGCTGGACTAGCACCGGGGAGCTGTTTTTT. Translated, it gives CASSWTSTGELFF. The chain has TRBV5-6 and TRBJ2-2; 7 bases map to TRBD2. The germline V gene encodes CDR1 SGHDT and CDR2 YYEEEE. V lost 3 bases to trimming and J lost 4 bases; unmatched junction nucleotides: 0. This CDR3 spans 13 amino acids.

The V gene is TRBV6-6, the J gene TRBJ2-5; 10 bases map to TRBD1. J was trimmed by 4 bases and V by 2 bases; bases with no gene match: 1. The CDR3 length is 14 residues. The germline V gene has CDR1 MNHNY and CDR2 SVGAGI (reference sequence). DNA of the CDR3: TGTGCCAGCAGTTACGACAGGGGGCGAGAGACCCAGTACTTC. Translating it yields CASSYDRGRETQYF.

The chain is built from TRBV19 and TRBJ1-5; D is undetermined. Germline values: CDR1 LNHDA, CDR2 SQIVND (reference sequence). The CDR3 runs to 13 residues. V lost 3 bases and J lost 3, with 6 bases in between. CDR3 in amino acids: CASSIAANQPQHF. As DNA, the CDR3 is TGTGCCAGTAGTATCGCGGCCAATCAGCCCCAGCATTTT.

The V call is TRBV18, the J call TRBJ2-1, with 9 bases that match TRBD1. Germline values: CDR1 KGHSH, CDR2 LQKENI. The CDR3 loop spans 14 amino acids. Trimming took 5 bases from V and 3 from J; bases not matched to a gene: 2. For the CDR3, the DNA is TGTGCCAGCTCAGGGACAGGGTACTACAATGAGCAGTTCTTC. Translating it yields CASSGTGYYNEQFF.

The CDR3 loop is CASSEWRGSEQYF. The DNA of the CDR3 is TGTGCCAGCAGTGAGTGGCGGGGGAGCGAGCAGTACTTC. J is TRBJ2-7 and V is TRBV6-1; 7 positions agree with TRBD2. This CDR3 is 13 amino acids long. Trimming at V came to 3 bases and at J to 6 bases, leaving 5 bases not matched to a gene. Germline CDR1 reads MNHNS; CDR2 reads SASEGT.

This chain links TRBV9 with TRBJ2-7; perhaps TRBD1 as D (7 bases). The CDR3 spans 15 residues. CDR1 and CDR2 (germline): SGDLS, YYNGEE. V dropped 1 base and J dropped 1 base, with 12 bases sitting between them. CDR3 protein: CASSVSPGGSYEQYF. The CDR3 nucleotides read TGTGCCAGCAGCGTATCCCCAGGGGGGTCCTACGAGCAGTACTTC.

V and J are TRBV19 and TRBJ2-4; TRBD2 matches at 9 bases. The CDR3 contains 19 residues. Germline CDR1 LNHDA, CDR2 SQIVND (reference sequence). The junction had 21 bases not matched to a gene; V was cut back by 6 bases and J by 6 bases. The CDR3 sequence is CASSPEVAGAHLPGNIQYF. The CDR3 bases are TGTGCCAGTAGCCCGGAGGTAGCGGGGGCCCACCTTCCGGGAAACATTCAGTACTTC.

The V call is TRBV10-1, the J call TRBJ2-1; 11 bases line up with TRBD1. CDR1 and CDR2 (germline): WNHNN, SYGVQD (reference sequence). After removal of 0 bases from V and 7 bases from J, the junction contained 2 bases not matched to a gene. The CDR3 extends over 15 amino acids. The CDR3 nucleotides are TGCGCCAGCAGTGAGTCCGGGACAGGGGGGAATGAGCAGTTCTTC. Translation: CASSESGTGGNEQFF.

CDR3 amino acids: CASSNTFGIPYYEQYF. The CDR3 DNA is TGTGCCAGCAGCAACACTTTCGGGATTCCATACTACGAGCAGTACTTC. J is TRBJ2-7 and V is TRBV21-1; the D call of TRBD2 is as the table states it, not checked on the DNA. TRBV21-1 counts as a pseudogene. The length of the CDR3 is 16 residues.

V gene TRBV5-4 combines with J gene TRBJ2-2; D is uncertain. Trimming removed 0 bases at V and 1 base at J, with 7 bases between. The CDR3 extends over 15 amino acids. The germline V gene has CDR1 SGHNT and CDR2 YYREEE (reference sequence). In nucleotides, the CDR3 is TGTGCCAGCAGCTTGGGACACGAGAACACCGGGGAGCTGTTTTTT. This translates into CASSLGHENTGELFF.

The J gene is TRBJ1-2, the V gene TRBV5-6; D is undetermined. Germline loops: CDR1 SGHDT, CDR2 YYEEEE. The CDR3 runs 16 residues. Trimming took off 2 bases at V and 3 bases at J, with 17 bases between the two ends. The CDR3 sequence is CASSLGVPGWDYGYTF. The CDR3, as DNA: TGTGCCAGCAGCTTAGGAGTGCCGGGTTGGGACTATGGCTACACCTTC.

The V gene is TRBV3-1 (or the pseudogene TRBV3-2), the J gene TRBJ1-4; TRBD1 is a possible D gene (6 bases). V dropped 0 bases and J dropped 4 bases, with 12 bases sitting between them. Per germline, CDR1 LGHDT and CDR2 YNNKEL (reference sequence). The CDR3 totals 16 residues. In DNA, the CDR3 is TGTGCCAGCAGCCAAGATCAGGGGAATTATAATGAAAAACTGTTTTTT. It yields the protein CASSQDQGNYNEKLFF.

The genes are TRBV7-2 and TRBJ2-1; 11 bases are shared with TRBD2. The CDR3 loop spans 17 amino acids. Germline CDR1 reads SGHTA; CDR2 reads FQGNSA. The J segment lost 8 bases and the V segment lost 1 base, leaving 10 bases of the junction unmatched. CDR3 sequence: CASSLGSWASGGYEQFF. Written as DNA, the CDR3 is TGTGCCAGCAGCTTAGGTAGTTGGGCTAGCGGGGGGTATGAGCAGTTCTTC. The variable domain in full, with the rest retrieved from reference TRBV7-2 and TRBJ2-1, is GAGVSQSPSNKVTEKGKDVELRCDPISGHTALYWYRQSLGQGLEFLIYFQGNSAPDKSGLPSDRFSAERTGGSVSTLTIQRTQQEDSAVYLCASSLGSWASGGYEQFFGPGTRLTVL.

CDR3 amino acids: CASSIGQRTYEQYF. DNA for the CDR3: TGTGCCAGTAGTATCGGCCAGAGGACCTACGAGCAGTACTTC. V and J are TRBV19 and TRBJ2-7; D gene uncertain. CDR1 and CDR2 (germline): LNHDA, SQIVND (reference sequence). The V end was cut by 3 bases, the J end by 2 bases, with 11 bases between. The CDR3 is 14 amino acids. Drawing the rest from reference TRBV19 and TRBJ2-7, the complete variable domain is DGGITQSPKYLFRKEGQNVTLSCEQNLNHDAMYWYRQDPGQGLRLIYYSQIVNDFQKGDIAEGYSVSREKKESFPLTVTSAQKNPTAFYLCASSIGQRTYEQYFGPGTRLTVT.

The chain is built from TRBV5-1 and TRBJ2-1; TRBD2 might be the D (5 bases). The germline V gene has CDR1 SGHRS and CDR2 YFSETQ. The V gene lost 6 bases and the J gene lost 8 bases, with 18 bases spanning the gap. This CDR3 comprises 14 residues. CDR3 region: CASTDTSEGDEQFF. The CDR3 nucleotides read TGCGCCAGCACTGACACCTCCGAGGGCGATGAGCAGTTCTTC. The full variable domain, rest sourced from reference TRBV5-1 and TRBJ2-1, is KAGVTQTPRYLIKTRGQQVTLSCSPISGHRSVSWYQQTPGQGLQFLFEYFSETQRNKGNFPGRFSGRQFSNSRSEMNVSTLELGDSALYLCASTDTSEGDEQFFGPGTRLTVL.

The V call is TRBV12-5, the J call TRBJ2-3; 13 nucleotides line up with TRBD2. This CDR3 is built from 17 residues. V dropped 3 bases and J dropped 1; count of bases not matched to a gene: 4. CDR1 is LGHNT and CDR2 is FRNRAP in the germline V gene. Written as DNA, the CDR3 is TGTGCTAGTGGTTTTGGAGGACTAGCGGGGGGCACAGATACGCAGTATTTT. Translation gives CASGFGGLAGGTDTQYF.

The V call is TRBV18, the J call TRBJ1-1; TRBD1 might be the D (6 bases). This CDR3 comprises 14 residues. Germline V gene sequence: CDR1 KGHSH, CDR2 LQKENI. V lost 3 bases to trimming and J lost 7 bases, with 15 bases between them. The CDR3 bases are TGTGCCAGCTCACCCTACGCAGGGGAACTTGAAGCTTTCTTT. Amino acid sequence: CASSPYAGELEAFF.

The rearrangement links TRBV7-3 to TRBJ2-2, with 7 nucleotides matching TRBD1. Trimming removed 2 bases from V and 1 base from J; junction bases left unmatched: 1. The germline gives CDR1 SGHTA, CDR2 FQGTGA. This CDR3 comprises 15 residues. CDR3 protein: CASSLGDRNTGELFF. In DNA form, the CDR3 reads TGTGCCAGCAGCTTAGGGGACAGGAACACCGGGGAGCTGTTTTTT.

The chain couples TRBV7-2 to TRBJ1-2; D gene uncertain. Per the germline V gene, CDR1 is SGHTA and CDR2 is FQGNSA. The CDR3 is 15 residues long. The ends were cut back, 3 bases at V and 0 bases at J, with 11 bases in the middle. The CDR3 is CASSLVAEANYGYTF. The CDR3 region has the DNA TGTGCCAGCAGCTTGGTGGCAGAAGCTAACTATGGCTACACCTTC.

CDR3 coding DNA: TGTGCCAGTAGCCAAGGCGGACACCTCTCTGGAAACACCATATATTTT. As protein: CASSQGGHLSGNTIYF. This chain connects TRBV19 to TRBJ1-3, with a tentative D call TRBD1 (5 bases). This CDR3 comprises 16 residues. Per the germline V gene, CDR1 is LNHDA and CDR2 is SQIVND (reference sequence). The V gene lost 6 bases and the J gene lost 0 bases, with 15 bases spanning the gap. Full variable domain (rest looked up from reference TRBV19 and TRBJ1-3): DGGITQSPKYLFRKEGQNVTLSCEQNLNHDAMYWYRQDPGQGLRLIYYSQIVNDFQKGDIAEGYSVSREKKESFPLTVTSAQKNPTAFYLCASSQGGHLSGNTIYFGEGSWLTVV.

This clone was picked up a small number of times. The chain is built from TRBV7-9 and TRBJ2-7, with D possibly TRBD2 on 6 matching bases. There are 13 residues in the CDR3. Germline assignment: CDR1 SEHNR and CDR2 FQNEAQ (reference sequence). V was trimmed by 8 bases and J by 6 bases, leaving 17 bases between them. CDR3 in amino acids: CASSKLGGTEQYF. The CDR3 nucleotides read TGTGCCAGCTCAAAGCTAGGAGGGACCGAGCAGTACTTC.

The sample holds a few counts of this clone. The chain carries TRBV4-3 and TRBJ2-7; a possible D gene is TRBD2 (6 bases). The CDR3 runs to 17 residues. V was pared by 5 bases and J by 2 bases, with 22 bases between. Germline assignment: CDR1 LGHNA and CDR2 YSLEER. In DNA form, the CDR3 reads TGCGCCAGCAGCGACGGATTCGGGGGTCATGGACCCTACGAGCAGTACTTC. Amino acid sequence: CASSDGFGGHGPYEQYF.

The CDR3 sequence is CASHTTGVYNSPLHF. Written as DNA, the CDR3 is TGTGCCAGCCATACGACGGGGGTCTATAATTCACCCCTCCACTTT. The rearrangement uses TRBV6-5 and TRBJ1-6; possible D gene TRBD1, 5 bases. The CDR3 contains 15 residues. Germline loops: CDR1 MNHEY, CDR2 SVGAGI. Trimming took 8 bases from V and 3 from J, leaving 14 bases between them.

This chain joins TRBV19 and TRBJ2-3; 7 nucleotides match TRBD2. Germline CDR1 is LNHDA and CDR2 is SQIVND (reference sequence). V lost 7 bases to trimming and J lost 3 bases; unmatched junction nucleotides: 10. This CDR3 has 15 residues. CDR3 nucleotide sequence: TGTGCCAGTATCCGGAAGGGAGGGGAGACAGATACGCAGTATTTT. It encodes CASIRKGGETDTQYF.

The J gene is TRBJ1-1, the V gene TRBV10-3; weak D call: TRBD1 (5 bases). V gave up 3 bases and J gave up 2 bases, with 10 bases separating them. CDR1 and CDR2 from the germline V gene are ENHRY and SYGVKD. This CDR3 comprises 14 residues. CDR3: CAISEQEKNTEAFF. CDR3 sequence (DNA): TGTGCCATCAGTGAACAGGAGAAAAACACTGAAGCTTTCTTT.